This TCR beta chain stems from a study of T cell responses to AZD1222 COVID-19 vaccine. Trimming stripped 3 bases from V and 6 bases from J, with 18 bases between. The CDR3 has 15 amino acids. CDR1 and CDR2 from the germline V gene are SQVTM and ANQGSEA. Sequencing was performed with immunoSEQ multiplex PCR; in TCRdb, only in-frame clones are kept and a portion is missing. Among around 100,000 clones listed, 80% to 90% were seen once. This clone has only a few counts. The antigen is not known. Broader study findings: Repertoires were sampled only after the peak T cell response.

The receptor was derived from an adult in good health. The V call is TRBV29-1, the J call TRBJ2-1; tentative D call: TRBD2 (6 bases). The sequenced sample was peripheral blood, obtained on day 0 of AZD1222 vaccination. The CDR3 nucleotides read TGCAGCGTTGATTTGGGGGGTGGTGGTTCCAATGAGCAGTTCTTC. Translating it yields CSVDLGGGGSNEQFF.